This is a list of T cell receptor beta chains from one sample in a study of human T cells and chemical hapten exposure. One entry per CDR3 protein, called by TCRdb with MiXCR from the RACE reads. This table holds roughly 100,000 distinct CDR3 sequences, about 10% found once. The sample was whole blood. The receptors originated from a female donor in good health. Some clones in this sample may be carry-over from other donors' samples. CDR3s include the opening cysteine and the closing phenylalanine or tryptophan. D genes are given only for firm matches. Size is omitted from some rows. Given values are once, few, many or a class for expanded clones.

clone_size j_call v_call d_call cdr3_aa cdr3_nt
- TRBJ2-3 TRBV29-1 - CSVIDPGADTQYF TGCAGCGTTATTGACCCTGGGGCAGATACGCAGTATTTT
few TRBJ2-1 TRBV28 TRBD1 CASLPGQGNNEQFF TGTGCCAGCTTACCGGGACAGGGAAACAATGAGCAGTTCTTC
many TRBJ2-3 TRBV29-1 - CSVGGRLSTDTQYF TGCAGCGTGGGGGGACGCCTTAGCACAGATACGCAGTATTTT
many TRBJ2-7 TRBV6-1 - CASSDLWRGAYEQYF TGTGCCAGCAGTGACTTGTGGAGGGGGGCCTACGAGCAGTACTTC
- TRBJ2-5 TRBV29-1 - CSVDWDGQETQYF TGCAGCGTTGATTGGGACGGACAAGAGACCCAGTACTTC
many TRBJ1-1 TRBV28 - CASRTPGPNTEAFF TGTGCCAGCAGAACCCCCGGGCCGAACACTGAAGCTTTCTTT
many TRBJ2-2 TRBV14 TRBD1 CASSSSQGAPGELFF TGTGCCAGCAGCTCGTCTCAGGGGGCGCCCGGGGAGCTGTTTTTT
few TRBJ2-3 TRBV4-3 TRBD2 CASSQEAGGRVAHTQYF TGCGCCAGCAGCCAAGAGGCTGGCGGGAGAGTCGCGCATACGCAGTATTTT
many TRBJ1-1 TRBV29-1 - CSVARGGEDTEAFF TGCAGCGTTGCAAGGGGAGGCGAGGACACTGAAGCTTTCTTT
many TRBJ2-5 TRBV5-6 - CASSLGTLGGETQYF TGTGCCAGCAGCTTGGGAACTCTGGGCGGAGAGACCCAGTACTTC
- TRBJ2-2 TRBV6-6 - CASSGPTGELFF TGTGCCAGCAGTGGGCCCACCGGGGAGCTGTTTTTT
- TRBJ2-3 TRBV7-9 TRBD2 CASSQTTSGRKSF TGTGCCAGCAGTCAAACTACTAGCGGGAGGAAATCTTTT
few TRBJ2-1 TRBV6-2/TRBV6-3 - CASTHGREYNEQFF TGTGCCAGCACCCACGGGCGGGAATACAATGAGCAGTTCTTC
- TRBJ2-5 TRBV5-1 - CASGSGSQETQYF TGCGCCAGCGGTTCTGGCTCTCAAGAGACCCAGTACTTC
few TRBJ2-5 TRBV10-3 - CAISESSETQYF TGTGCCATCAGTGAGTCCTCGGAGACCCAGTACTTC
few TRBJ2-7 TRBV7-2 - CASSPNEGYYEQYF TGTGCCAGCAGTCCTAATGAGGGGTACTACGAGCAGTACTTC
- TRBJ1-5 TRBV19 - CASTARGARNQPQHF TGTGCCAGTACTGCTCGGGGGGCGCGGAATCAGCCCCAGCATTTT
few TRBJ1-1 TRBV7-2 - CASSLVGGSKGAFF TGTGCCAGCAGCTTAGTGGGTGGGTCTAAGGGAGCTTTCTTT
- TRBJ2-2 TRBV20-1 TRBD2 CSATGLAGGPRGTGELFF TGCAGTGCCACCGGACTAGCGGGAGGGCCGCGGGGCACCGGGGAGCTGTTTTTT
many TRBJ1-2 TRBV27 - CASSRWGAEGYTF TGTGCCAGCAGTCGATGGGGCGCGGAAGGCTACACCTTC
- TRBJ2-3 TRBV2 TRBD1 CAIQGLTSTDTQYF TGTGCCATACAGGGGCTTACGAGCACAGATACGCAGTATTTT
- TRBJ2-3 TRBV6-6 TRBD2 CASSYATSGRSPDTQYF TGTGCCAGCAGTTACGCCACTAGCGGGAGATCCCCCGATACGCAGTATTTT
many TRBJ2-2 TRBV20-1 - CSAHAGEAGELFF TGCAGTGCCCACGCGGGTGAGGCCGGGGAGCTGTTTTTT
few TRBJ2-1 TRBV4-1 TRBD2 CASSQALAGVNEQFF TGCGCCAGCAGCCAAGCGCTAGCGGGGGTCAATGAGCAGTTCTTC
- TRBJ1-1 TRBV6-1 - CASSERLNTEAFF TGTGCCAGCAGTGAACGGTTGAACACTGAAGCTTTCTTT
- TRBJ1-1 TRBV7-2 - CATRDLGTEAFF TGTGCCACCCGGGACCTGGGGACTGAAGCTTTCTTT
many TRBJ2-6 TRBV28 - CASSLGGSGANVLTF TGTGCCAGCAGTTTAGGGGGCTCTGGGGCCAACGTCCTGACTTTC
many TRBJ2-5 TRBV12-3/TRBV12-4 TRBD2 CASRMGLAGETQYF TGTGCCAGCAGAATGGGACTAGCGGGAGAGACCCAGTACTTC
few TRBJ2-3 TRBV3-1 TRBD2 CASSRPSGSVKDTQYF TGTGCCAGCAGCCGCCCTAGCGGGAGTGTTAAAGATACGCAGTATTTT
few TRBJ2-5 TRBV7-7 - CASSLVGVLETQYF TGTGCCAGCAGCTTAGTAGGAGTTCTGGAGACCCAGTACTTC
- TRBJ1-4 TRBV20-1 - CSAQKDGPAGKLFF TGCAGTGCACAGAAGGACGGCCCCGCGGGGAAACTGTTTTTT
many TRBJ2-7 TRBV4-1 TRBD1 CASSEPGQGVWEQYF TGCGCCAGCAGCGAACCGGGACAGGGGGTGTGGGAGCAGTACTTC